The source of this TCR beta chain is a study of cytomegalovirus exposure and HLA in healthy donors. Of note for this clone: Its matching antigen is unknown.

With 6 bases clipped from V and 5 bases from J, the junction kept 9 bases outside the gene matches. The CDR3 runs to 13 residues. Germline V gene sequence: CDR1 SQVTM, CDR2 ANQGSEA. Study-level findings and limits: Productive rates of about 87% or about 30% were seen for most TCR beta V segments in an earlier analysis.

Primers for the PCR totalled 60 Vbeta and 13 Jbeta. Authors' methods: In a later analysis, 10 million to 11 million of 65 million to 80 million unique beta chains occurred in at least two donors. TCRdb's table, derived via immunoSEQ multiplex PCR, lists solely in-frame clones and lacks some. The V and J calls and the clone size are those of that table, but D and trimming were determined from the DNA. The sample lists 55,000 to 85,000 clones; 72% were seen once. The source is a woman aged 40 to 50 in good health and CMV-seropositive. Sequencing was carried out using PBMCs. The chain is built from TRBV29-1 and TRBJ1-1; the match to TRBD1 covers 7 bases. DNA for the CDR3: TGCAGCGTACAGACAGGGATTGGGACTGAAGCTTTCTTT. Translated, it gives CSVQTGIGTEAFF.